The present T cell receptor (beta chain) was sequenced within a study of T cell changes during pregnancy in multiple sclerosis. The method was immunoSEQ multiplex PCR; TCRdb's version includes in-frame clones alone and lacks a portion of them. This table has tens of thousands of clones, 85% to 90% appearing once. Trimming took 3 bases from V and 4 from J, leaving 13 bases between them. The germline gives CDR1 SGDLS, CDR2 YYNGEE. The CDR3 length is 15 residues. This clone was picked up one time. V usage is TRBV9 and J usage is TRBJ1-4; possibly TRBD1 for D (5 bases). The TCR originated in a human donor whose cells served as feeder cells for cultures in a pregnancy study. What was sequenced was peripheral blood from another person, used as feeder cells. CDR3 nucleotides: TGTGCCAGCAGCGCTCTACTTGGGGGTAATGAAAAACTGTTTTTT. Its protein is CASSALLGGNEKLFF.